This T cell receptor beta chain was found in a study of blood T cell repertoires in COVID-19. In the original analysis: Reference gene primer amplification yielded estimated nucleated cell counts. Sequencing was performed with immunoSEQ multiplex PCR; in TCRdb, only in-frame clones are kept and a portion is missing. Clonal size and the V and J genes are those of that table, whereas D and trimming came from the DNA. The sample holds 300,000 to 400,000 clones, roughly 86% seen once. V was shortened by 0 bases and J by 4 bases, with 14 bases between the two germline ends. Germline CDR1 reads KGHSH; CDR2 reads LQKENI. This CDR3 has 16 residues.

The sequenced material came from peripheral blood. The chain uses TRBV18 and TRBJ2-3, with D hard to call. The receptor was derived from a human donor in a cohort sampled during active COVID-19. CDR3 protein: CASSPPGNRISDTQYF. The CDR3 coding sequence is TGTGCCAGCTCACCACCGGGTAACAGAATCTCAGATACGCAGTATTTT.